This T cell receptor (beta chain) came from a study of blood T cell repertoires in COVID-19. Study at large: Donors in the United States, Italy and Spain gave samples during acute or convalescent COVID-19. T cells, B-cell-depleted T cells, or PBMCs provided the cDNA or gDNA that served as material.

In the authors' workflow: Researchers report that nucleated cell counts were estimated from reference gene primer amplification. Clones were sequenced by immunoSEQ multiplex PCR, and TCRdb holds only the in-frame ones, with some missing. That table gives V, J and clone size, and the DNA gave D and trimming. This table has about 70,000 clones, more than 85% appearing once. The CDR3 runs to 14 residues. Germline loops: CDR1 MNHEY, CDR2 SVGAGI. J gave up 3 bases and V 7 bases, and 4 bases lay outside the gene matches. The source is an older man with active COVID-19. The specimen sequenced was peripheral blood. This chain connects TRBV6-5 to TRBJ1-5; 9 positions match TRBD1. CDR3 nucleotides: TGTGCCAGCAAACAGGGGGCGGTCAATCAGCCCCAGCATTTT. This sequence encodes CASKQGAVNQPQHF.